This TCR beta chain is drawn from a study of T cells in Graves' hyperthyroidism and ophthalmopathy. The CDR3 is made up of 13 amino acids. The V end lost 8 bases, the J end lost 2 bases, and 10 bases lay between the germline ends. Germline CDR1 and CDR2: MRHNA and SNTAGT. This clonotype was picked up many times. Its specificity is unknown. Regions amplified from RNA transcripts were the TCR beta CDR3 regions. During a first-round RT-PCR of the TCR CDR3, the HTBI primer set was used. TCRdb ran MiXCR on the multiplex PCR reads and lists one entry per CDR3 protein. There are 500,000 to 750,000 distinct CDR3 sequences in the sample; roughly 46% occur only once, and about 8.3% lies in the top ten. Stable disease denoted Graves' hyperthyroidism without ophthalmopathy progression within 18 months. Orbital computed tomography and thyroid ultrasound, together with serum TRAb and thyroxine and clinical symptoms, were used for diagnoses.

Study results and limitations: Most clonotypes expanded in the thyroid (above 0.001) were also present in blood.

The clonotype was recovered from a woman aged 18-29 years with Graves' hyperthyroidism. The rearrangement joins TRBV6-4 to TRBJ1-5, with D tentatively TRBD1 (6 bases). Specimen: peripheral blood or thyroid tissue (not recorded which). DNA for the CDR3: TGTGCCAGCCCACGACAGGGCAATCAGCCCCAGCATTTT. This codes for CASPRQGNQPQHF.